Listed below are T cell receptor beta chains from one sample, sequenced in a study of PD-1 blockade in classical Hodgkin lymphoma. TCRdb's table, derived via immunoSEQ multiplex PCR, lists solely in-frame clones and lacks some. The sample consists of some 10,000 clones, 80% of them appearing once. The sample in question was peripheral blood mononuclear cells (PBMCs), obtained before the second cycle of nivolumab. The receptors come from a human donor with classical Hodgkin lymphoma. CDR3s include the opening cysteine and the closing phenylalanine or tryptophan. A D gene is named only where the DNA matches it firmly.

j_call v_call d_call cdr3_aa
TRBJ2-1 TRBV6-5 . CASSYAQNNEQFF
TRBJ2-6 TRBV2 . CASSEKVRSSGANVLTF
TRBJ2-5 TRBV2 . CASNDGERLDLKETQYF
TRBJ2-4 TRBV5-1 . CASSPTINRGGIQYF
TRBJ1-2 TRBV28 . CASSSGGYGYTF
TRBJ1-1 TRBV2 . CASLRPRGVHTEAFF
TRBJ2-7 TRBV7-2 . CASSLGLGNNYEQYF
TRBJ1-1 TRBV7-9 TRBD1 CASSQGQGGEAFF
TRBJ2-2 TRBV15 TRBD2 CATSRDDRGLARAGELFF
TRBJ1-2 TRBV6-5 . CASSYSGGAGGYTF
TRBJ1-2 TRBV9 . CASSGSTTYGYTF
TRBJ1-2 TRBV30 . CAWSPQLGSGYTF
TRBJ2-7 TRBV15 . CATSRSGLPEQYF
TRBJ2-7 TRBV7-2 . CASSLEVGGGYYEQYF
TRBJ1-6 TRBV4-1 TRBD1 CASSQDVTQGDNSPLHF
TRBJ1-1 TRBV5-1 . CASSLALLLNTEAFF
TRBJ1-4 TRBV2 . CASSESGATNEKLFF
TRBJ2-7 TRBV18 . CASSPPRGGGGNEQYF
TRBJ2-3 TRBV19 . CASSISSGTDTQYF
TRBJ1-1 TRBV5-6 . CASSRPSGATEAFF
TRBJ2-1 TRBV7-9 . CASTLGAIWNEQFF
TRBJ1-2 TRBV6-6 . CASSYPEGQAGYTF
TRBJ2-1 TRBV27 TRBD2 CASSSVSGSVNEQFF
TRBJ1-1 TRBV6-5 . CASSYKGVTEAFF
TRBJ2-1 TRBV6-5 TRBD2 CASRLAGVNEQFF
TRBJ2-1 TRBV2 . CASSRDTSYNEQFF
TRBJ2-2 TRBV14 TRBD1 CASTHNPGQGIGTGELFF
TRBJ2-3 TRBV19 . CASTPRRDTDTQYF
TRBJ2-1 TRBV30 TRBD2 CAWTFLAGVGDNEQFF
TRBJ1-2 TRBV19 . CASSPDSGHYGYTF
TRBJ1-4 TRBV9 . CASSVGRNEKLFF
TRBJ1-1 TRBV7-9 . CASSLMVTGEAFF
TRBJ2-3 TRBV5-5 . CASSPPTDTQYF